Listed here are 24 T cell receptor beta chains from one sample, sequenced in a study of OX40 agonist ivuxolimab in advanced cancers. The method was immunoSEQ multiplex PCR; TCRdb's version includes in-frame clones alone and lacks a portion of them. The sample shows 68,000 or so clones, around nine tenths of them seen only once. The starting material was CD4+ or CD8+ T cells sorted from blood, obtained in a trial of the OX40 agonist ivuxolimab. The source of these receptors is an adult with an advanced solid tumor such as melanoma, head and neck, liver or kidney cancer.

The J gene is TRBJ1-1, the V gene TRBV7-8; D gene unclear. The CDR3 is made up of 15 amino acids. Deletions cut 1 base from V and 0 bases from J, with 9 bases between. The germline V gene encodes CDR1 SGHVS and CDR2 FQNEAQ. The CDR3 DNA reads TGTGCCAGCAGCTTAGGGTTTAAAATGAACACTGAAGCTTTCTTT. Translation gives CASSLGFKMNTEAFF. Full variable domain (rest looked up from reference TRBV7-8 and TRBJ1-1): GAGVSQSPRYKVAKRGQDVALRCDPISGHVSLFWYQQALGQGPEFLTYFQNEAQLDKSGLPSDRFFAERPEGSVSTLKIQRTQQEDSAVYLCASSLGFKMNTEAFFGQGTRLTVV.

CDR3 nucleotide sequence: TGTGCCATCAGTGATGTGGGGTGGACCTACGAGCAGTACTTC. Protein: CAISDVGWTYEQYF. The chain links TRBV10-3 to TRBJ2-7; no clear D gene. This CDR3 is built from 14 residues. Trimming shortened V by 3 bases and J by 2 bases, and 11 bases separated the two germline ends. CDR1 and CDR2 (germline): ENHRY, SYGVKD.

The chain couples TRBV27 to TRBJ1-5, with unresolved D. Trimming took off 6 bases at V and 5 bases at J, with 17 bases between the two ends. From germline, CDR1 is MNHEY and CDR2 SMNVEV (reference sequence). This CDR3 comprises 15 residues. The CDR3 loop reads CASSRTPSQYQPQHF. CDR3 nucleotide sequence: TGTGCCAGCAGCCGCACCCCCTCCCAATATCAGCCCCAGCATTTT.

This chain connects TRBV9 to TRBJ1-1; D uncertain. V lost 3 bases and J 3 bases, leaving 9 bases between the germline ends. Germline V CDR1 and CDR2: SGDLS, YYNGEE. The length of the CDR3 is 13 residues. DNA of the CDR3: TGTGCCAGCAGCGAAAGTCCACACACTGAAGCTTTCTTT. This gives the protein CASSESPHTEAFF.

The chain combines TRBV11-3 with TRBJ2-1, with D tentatively TRBD2 (6 bases). From germline, CDR1 is SGHNT and CDR2 YENEEA. The V gene lost 4 bases and the J gene lost 3 bases, with 13 bases spanning the gap. The CDR3 contains 15 residues. Written as DNA, the CDR3 is TGTGCCAGCAGCTCCTCGGGAGACCTCTACAATGAGCAGTTCTTC. This translates into CASSSSGDLYNEQFF.

This chain connects TRBV6-5 to TRBJ1-1; D ambiguous. The CDR3 runs 13 residues. The ends were cut back, 4 bases at V and 2 bases at J, with 8 bases in the middle. The V gene's germline CDR1 is MNHEY and CDR2 SVGAGI. CDR3 protein: CASSLQLNTEAFF. CDR3 sequence (DNA): TGTGCCAGCAGTTTACAGCTAAACACTGAAGCTTTCTTT.

The DNA for the CDR3 is TGCAGCGCCGGAGGTGGGAGAGGCGGGGAGCTGTTTTTT. This codes for CSAGGGRGGELFF. The rearrangement joins TRBV29-1 to TRBJ2-2; D is possibly TRBD2 (5 bases). The CDR3 is 13 residues long. Per the germline V gene, CDR1 is SQVTM and CDR2 is ANQGSEA. V lost 7 bases and J 7 bases, leaving 16 bases between the germline ends.

V and J are TRBV7-6 and TRBJ1-4, with TRBD1 matching 7 bases. CDR3 length equals 13 residues. V trimming: 4 bases; J trimming: 8 bases; junction bases outside the gene matches: 4. CDR1 SGHVS and CDR2 FNYEAQ come from the germline V gene. As DNA, the CDR3 is TGTGCCAGCAGCTGGGGACAGAGAGAAAAACTGTTTTTT. Translation gives CASSWGQREKLFF.

The V and J genes are TRBV7-9 and TRBJ2-7; TRBD2 agrees at 9 bases. CDR3 length equals 15 residues. Losses at the gene ends were 5 bases for V and 7 bases for J; bases not matched to a gene: 12. CDR1 and CDR2 from the germline V gene are SEHNR and FQNEAQ (reference sequence). For the CDR3, the DNA is TGTGCCAGCAGCCCAGGGGCGGGAGGGTACGGTGAGCAGTACTTC. As protein: CASSPGAGGYGEQYF.

The chain couples TRBV4-2 to TRBJ1-2; D ambiguous. Trimming left V 5 bases short and J 6 bases short, with 10 bases between. This CDR3 has 12 amino acids. CDR1 is LGHNA, CDR2 YNFKEQ, per germline. CDR3 DNA: TGTGCCAGCAGCTTGATAGCAGATGGCTACACCTTC. Residues: CASSLIADGYTF.

The chain has TRBV28 and TRBJ1-2, with 9 bases fitting TRBD1. After removal of 5 bases from V and 4 bases from J, the junction contained 11 bases not matched to a gene. Germline loops: CDR1 MDHEN, CDR2 SYDVKM. This CDR3 contains 16 residues. The CDR3 reads CASSELGQGGFYGYTF. The DNA for the CDR3 is TGTGCCAGCAGTGAACTGGGACAGGGAGGTTTCTATGGCTACACCTTC.

This chain joins TRBV19 and TRBJ1-1; D remains unclear. The CDR3 length is 14 residues. Looked up from germline, CDR1 is LNHDA and CDR2 is SQIVND (reference sequence). Trimming removed 3 bases from V and 6 bases from J, with 14 bases in between. CDR3 coding DNA: TGTGCCAGTAGTATCCCCAGCAAAGGATCTGAAGCTTTCTTT. It translates to CASSIPSKGSEAFF. Complete variable domain (other parts from reference TRBV19 and TRBJ1-1): DGGITQSPKYLFRKEGQNVTLSCEQNLNHDAMYWYRQDPGQGLRLIYYSQIVNDFQKGDIAEGYSVSREKKESFPLTVTSAQKNPTAFYLCASSIPSKGSEAFFGQGTRLTVV.

The J gene is TRBJ2-3, the V gene TRBV28; D assignment may be TRBD1 or TRBD2 (5 bases each). Trimming took 3 bases from V and 6 from J, leaving 10 bases between them. Per the germline V gene, CDR1 is MDHEN and CDR2 is SYDVKM. This CDR3 is built from 13 residues. The CDR3 nucleotides read TGTGCCAGCAGTTTGGGGGTGGAGGATACGCAGTATTTT. It translates to CASSLGVEDTQYF.

The chain employs TRBV5-4 and TRBJ1-2; tentative D call: TRBD1 (6 bases). CDR3 length: 15 amino acids. CDR1 SGHNT and CDR2 YYREEE come from the germline V gene (reference sequence). V gave up 4 bases and J gave up 4 bases, with 17 bases separating them. The CDR3 nucleotides are TGTGCCAGCAGCCAAGATTCCGGGACAACCTATGGCTACACCTTC. As protein: CASSQDSGTTYGYTF. Full variable domain (missing parts from reference TRBV5-4 and TRBJ1-2): ETGVTQSPTHLIKTRGQQVTLRCSSQSGHNTVSWYQQALGQGPQFIFQYYREEENGRGNFPPRFSGLQFPNYSSELNVNALELDDSALYLCASSQDSGTTYGYTFGSGTRLTVV.

The chain has TRBV11-2 and TRBJ2-2; 10 bases are a match to TRBD1. V was clipped by 5 bases and J by 5 bases; unmatched bases: 8. The CDR3 has 16 residues. CDR1 and CDR2 from the germline V gene are SGHAT and FQNNGV. The CDR3 sequence: CASSRSPGQGTGELFF. The CDR3 nucleotides are TGTGCCAGCAGCCGAAGTCCGGGACAGGGGACCGGGGAGCTGTTTTTT. Full variable domain (rest looked up from reference TRBV11-2 and TRBJ2-2): EAGVAQSPRYKIIEKRQSVAFWCNPISGHATLYWYQQILGQGPKLLIQFQNNGVVDDSQLPKDRFSAERLKGVDSTLKIQPAKLEDSAVYLCASSRSPGQGTGELFFGEGSRLTVL.

The chain joins TRBV5-5 to TRBJ2-3, with D perhaps being TRBD1 or TRBD2 (5 bases each). Between the trimmed V and J ends, which lost 1 base and 4 bases, there was a span of 13 bases. CDR3 length: 15 amino acids. Per the germline V gene, CDR1 is SGHKS and CDR2 is YYEKEE (reference sequence). The CDR3 bases are TGTGCCAGCAGCTTGTCGAGGGGTGGCGCAGATACGCAGTATTTT. As protein: CASSLSRGGADTQYF.

CDR3 protein: CASSLSYTQYF. CDR3 nucleotide sequence: TGTGCCAGCAGCTTATCTTATACGCAGTATTTT. This chain connects TRBV11-1 to TRBJ2-3; D is unclear. The CDR3 spans 11 residues. Germline CDR1 is SGHAT and CDR2 is FQDESV (reference sequence). V was pared by 2 bases and J by 7 bases, with 4 bases between.

This chain uses TRBV10-3 with TRBJ2-5, with D unresolved. Between the trimmed V and J ends, which lost 0 bases and 4 bases, there was a span of 6 bases. CDR1 is ENHRY, CDR2 SYGVKD, per germline. This CDR3 has 13 amino acids. This chain's CDR3 is CAISESEVETQYF. The CDR3 DNA is TGTGCCATCAGTGAGTCGGAAGTAGAGACCCAGTACTTC.

J is TRBJ1-1 and V is TRBV6-5; unclear D gene. Trimming removed 4 bases from V and 2 bases from J, with 14 bases in between. Germline CDR1 reads MNHEY; CDR2 reads SVGAGI. The CDR3 runs 15 residues. For the CDR3, the DNA is TGTGCCAGCAGTTCTAGGGCAGGTCGAAACACTGAAGCTTTCTTT. Residues: CASSSRAGRNTEAFF.

The chain carries TRBV10-3 and TRBJ2-1, with 7 bases identical to TRBD2. The CDR3 is 16 residues long. Germline loops: CDR1 ENHRY, CDR2 SYGVKD. V lost 4 bases to trimming and J lost 6 bases; unmatched junction nucleotides: 12. The CDR3 protein is CAISVQRGGSGNEQFF. The CDR3 DNA is TGTGCCATCAGTGTGCAAAGGGGCGGGAGCGGCAATGAGCAGTTCTTC.

The rearrangement links TRBV11-2 to TRBJ2-5, with a weak D call TRBD1 (6 bases). Matching the DNA end better, TRBJ2-7 makes the J call doubtful. Germline V gene lookup returns CDR1 SGHAT and CDR2 FQNNGV. The CDR3 has 17 amino acids. CDR3 DNA: TGTGCCAGCAGCTTAGCCCCCACAGGGCACTTATCCTACGAGCAGTACTTC. As protein: CASSLAPTGHLSYEQYF.

The table lists this clone with a count of one. The genes are TRBV29-1 and TRBJ2-2, with D perhaps given as TRBD1 or TRBD2 (5 bases each). Per germline, CDR1 SQVTM and CDR2 ANQGSEA. Trimming took off 8 bases at V and 1 base at J, with 14 bases between the two ends. The CDR3 has 14 amino acids. CDR3 loop: CSTPGPLNTGELFF. CDR3 coding DNA: TGCAGCACTCCGGGACCCTTGAACACCGGGGAGCTGTTTTTT.

This clone appeared a few times. CDR3 protein: CASSLWSSATQYF. The CDR3 DNA follows: TGTGCCAGCAGCTTGTGGTCTAGCGCGACGCAGTATTTT. The chain is built from TRBV5-6 and TRBJ2-3; possible D gene TRBD2, 6 bases. V gave up 1 base and J gave up 9 bases, with 12 bases separating them. Per germline, CDR1 SGHDT and CDR2 YYEEEE. CDR3 length equals 13 residues. Drawing the rest from reference TRBV5-6 and TRBJ2-3, the complete variable domain is DAGVTQSPTHLIKTRGQQVTLRCSPKSGHDTVSWYQQALGQGPQFIFQYYEEEERQRGNFPDRFSGHQFPNYSSELNVNALLLGDSALYLCASSLWSSATQYFGPGTRLTVL.

V usage is TRBV6-5 and J usage is TRBJ1-1; no reliable D call. Trimming cost V 5 bases and J 3 bases, with 4 bases left between them. Germline V gene sequence: CDR1 MNHEY, CDR2 SVGAGI. CDR3 length: 11 amino acids. Written as DNA, the CDR3 is TGTGCCAGCAGTGTGTACACTGAAGCTTTCTTT. Encoded protein: CASSVYTEAFF.